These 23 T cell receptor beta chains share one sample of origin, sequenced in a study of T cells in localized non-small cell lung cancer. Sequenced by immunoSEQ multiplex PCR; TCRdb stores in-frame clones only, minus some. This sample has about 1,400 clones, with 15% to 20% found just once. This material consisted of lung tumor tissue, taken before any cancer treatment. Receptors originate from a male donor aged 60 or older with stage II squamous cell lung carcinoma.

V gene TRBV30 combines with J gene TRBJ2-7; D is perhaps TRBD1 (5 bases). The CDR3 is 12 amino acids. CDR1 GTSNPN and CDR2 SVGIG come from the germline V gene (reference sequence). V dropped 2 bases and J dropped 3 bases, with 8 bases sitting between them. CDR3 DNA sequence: TGTGCCTGGAGTTTCCAGGGCTACGAGCAGTACTTC. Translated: CAWSFQGYEQYF.

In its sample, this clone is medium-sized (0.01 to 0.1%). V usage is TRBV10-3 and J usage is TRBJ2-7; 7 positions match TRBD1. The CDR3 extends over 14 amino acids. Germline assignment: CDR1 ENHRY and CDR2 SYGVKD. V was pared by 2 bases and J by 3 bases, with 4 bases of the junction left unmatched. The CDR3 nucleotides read TGTGCCATCAGTGAGCCGACAGGGATCTACGAGCAGTACTTC. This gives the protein CAISEPTGIYEQYF.

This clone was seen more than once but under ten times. This CDR3 is CASSLTERTYAFF. DNA of the CDR3: TGTGCCAGCTCTTTGACGGAGAGAACGTATGCTTTCTTT. V is TRBV18 and J is TRBJ1-1; D remains ambiguous. V dropped 6 bases and J dropped 11 bases, with 19 bases sitting between them. There are 13 residues in the CDR3. CDR1 and CDR2 (germline): KGHSH, LQKENI.

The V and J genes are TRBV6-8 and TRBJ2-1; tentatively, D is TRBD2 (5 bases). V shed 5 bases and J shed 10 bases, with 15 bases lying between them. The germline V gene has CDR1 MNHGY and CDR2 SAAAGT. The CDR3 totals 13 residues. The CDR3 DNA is TGTGCCAGCAGTGAGATTCGGGAAGCGGAGCAGTTCTTC. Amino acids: CASSEIREAEQFF.

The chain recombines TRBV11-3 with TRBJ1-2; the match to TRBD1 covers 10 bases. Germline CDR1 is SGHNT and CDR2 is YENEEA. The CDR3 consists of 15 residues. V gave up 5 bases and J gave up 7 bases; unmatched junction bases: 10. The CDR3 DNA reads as TGTGCCAGCAGCATCTTGTCTGGGGACAGGGGTGGCTACACCTTC. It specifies CASSILSGDRGGYTF.

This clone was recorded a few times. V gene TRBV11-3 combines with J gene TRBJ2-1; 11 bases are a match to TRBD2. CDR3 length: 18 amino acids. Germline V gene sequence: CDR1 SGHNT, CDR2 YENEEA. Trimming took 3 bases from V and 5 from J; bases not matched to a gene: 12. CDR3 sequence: CASSLIAGGVPPHNEQFF. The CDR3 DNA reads TGTGCCAGCAGCTTGATAGCGGGAGGGGTCCCCCCACACAATGAGCAGTTCTTC.

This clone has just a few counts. CDR3 nucleotides: TGTGCCAGCAGATACAGTGTGGGCTCTAATGAAAAACTGTTTTTT. Protein sequence: CASRYSVGSNEKLFF. The chain combines TRBV2 with TRBJ1-4; D unclear. Per germline, CDR1 SNHLY and CDR2 FYNNEI. The V end was cut by 6 bases, the J end by 3 bases, with 14 bases between. CDR3 length equals 15 residues.

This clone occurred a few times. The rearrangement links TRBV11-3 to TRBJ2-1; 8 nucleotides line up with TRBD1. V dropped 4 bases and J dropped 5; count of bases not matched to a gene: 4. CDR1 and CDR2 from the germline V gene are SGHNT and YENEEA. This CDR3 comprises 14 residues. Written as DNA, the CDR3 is TGTGCCAGCAGCTACCGGGACAGGCACAATGAGCAGTTCTTC. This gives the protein CASSYRDRHNEQFF.

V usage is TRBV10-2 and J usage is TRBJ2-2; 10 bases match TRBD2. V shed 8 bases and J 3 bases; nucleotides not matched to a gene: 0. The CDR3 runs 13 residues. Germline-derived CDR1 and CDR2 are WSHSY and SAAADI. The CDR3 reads CASGTSDTGELFF. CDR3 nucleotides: TGCGCCAGCGGGACTAGCGACACCGGGGAGCTGTTTTTT.

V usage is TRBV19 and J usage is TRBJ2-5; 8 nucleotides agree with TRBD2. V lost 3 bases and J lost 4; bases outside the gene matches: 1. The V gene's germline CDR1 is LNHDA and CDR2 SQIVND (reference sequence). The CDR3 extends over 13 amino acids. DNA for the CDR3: TGTGCCAGTAGTATCGGGGGGGCAGAGACCCAGTACTTC. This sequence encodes CASSIGGAETQYF. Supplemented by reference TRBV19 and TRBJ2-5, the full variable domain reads DGGITQSPKYLFRKEGQNVTLSCEQNLNHDAMYWYRQDPGQGLRLIYYSQIVNDFQKGDIAEGYSVSREKKESFPLTVTSAQKNPTAFYLCASSIGGAETQYFGPGTRLLVL.

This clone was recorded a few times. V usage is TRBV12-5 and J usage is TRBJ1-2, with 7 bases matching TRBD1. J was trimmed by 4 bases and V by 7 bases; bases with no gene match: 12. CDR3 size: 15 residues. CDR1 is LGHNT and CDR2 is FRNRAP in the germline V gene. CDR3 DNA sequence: TGTGCTAGTGCACTCTTGGTAGGGGGCTTCTATGGCTACACCTTC. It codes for CASALLVGGFYGYTF.

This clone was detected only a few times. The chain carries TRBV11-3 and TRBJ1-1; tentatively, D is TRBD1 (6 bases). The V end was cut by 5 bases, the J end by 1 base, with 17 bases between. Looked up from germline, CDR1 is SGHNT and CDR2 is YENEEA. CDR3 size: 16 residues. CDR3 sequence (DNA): TGTGCCAGCAGCAGGGGACGAATAGGGGGGAACACTGAAGCTTTCTTT. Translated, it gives CASSRGRIGGNTEAFF.

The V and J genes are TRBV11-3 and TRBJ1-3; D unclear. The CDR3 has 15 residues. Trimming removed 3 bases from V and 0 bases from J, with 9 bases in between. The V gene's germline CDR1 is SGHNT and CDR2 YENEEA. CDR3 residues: CASSLDWSSGNTIYF. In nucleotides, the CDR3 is TGTGCCAGCAGCTTGGATTGGAGCTCTGGAAACACCATATATTTT.

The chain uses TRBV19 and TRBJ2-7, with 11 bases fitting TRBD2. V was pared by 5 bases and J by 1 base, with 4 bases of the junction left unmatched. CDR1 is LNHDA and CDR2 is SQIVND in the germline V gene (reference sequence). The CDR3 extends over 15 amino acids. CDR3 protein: CASSSIAGGSYEQYF. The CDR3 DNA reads TGTGCCAGTAGTTCTATAGCGGGAGGGTCCTACGAGCAGTACTTC.

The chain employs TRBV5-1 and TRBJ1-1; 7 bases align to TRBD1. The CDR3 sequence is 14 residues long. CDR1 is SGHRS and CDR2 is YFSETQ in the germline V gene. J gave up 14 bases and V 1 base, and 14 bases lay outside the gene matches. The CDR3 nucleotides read TGCGCCAGCAGCTTGAGTCAGGCAGGAAGGGGGCCGTTCTTT. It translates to CASSLSQAGRGPFF. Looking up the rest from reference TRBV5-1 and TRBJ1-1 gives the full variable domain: KAGVTQTPRYLIKTRGQQVTLSCSPISGHRSVSWYQQTPGQGLQFLFEYFSETQRNKGNFPGRFSGRQFSNSRSEMNVSTLELGDSALYLCASSLSQAGRGPFFGQGTRLTVV.

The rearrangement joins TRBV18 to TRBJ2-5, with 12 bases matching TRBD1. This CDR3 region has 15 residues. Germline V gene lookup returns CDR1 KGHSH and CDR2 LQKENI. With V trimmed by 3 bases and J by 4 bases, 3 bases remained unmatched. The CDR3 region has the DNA TGTGCCAGCTCACCGGGGACAGGGGGCTTAGAGACCCAGTACTTC. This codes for CASSPGTGGLETQYF.

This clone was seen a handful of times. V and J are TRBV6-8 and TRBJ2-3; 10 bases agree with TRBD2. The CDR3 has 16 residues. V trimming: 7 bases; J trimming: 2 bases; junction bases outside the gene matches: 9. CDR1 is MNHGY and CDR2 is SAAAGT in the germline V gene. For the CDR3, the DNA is TGTGCCAGCACTGAGCGGGGGGGCCGGAACACAGATACGCAGTATTTT. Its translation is CASTERGGRNTDTQYF.

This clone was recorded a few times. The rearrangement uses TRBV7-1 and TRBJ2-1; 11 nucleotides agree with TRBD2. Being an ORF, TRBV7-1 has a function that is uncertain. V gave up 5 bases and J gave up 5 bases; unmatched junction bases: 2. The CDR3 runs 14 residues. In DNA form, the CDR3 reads TGTGCCAGCAGCGGGGGACTAGCGGACAATGAGCAGTTCTTC. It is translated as CASSGGLADNEQFF.

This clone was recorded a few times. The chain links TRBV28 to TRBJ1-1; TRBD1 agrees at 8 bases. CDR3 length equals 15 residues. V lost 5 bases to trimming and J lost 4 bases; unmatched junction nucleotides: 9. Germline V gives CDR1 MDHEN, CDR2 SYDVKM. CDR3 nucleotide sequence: TGTGCCAGCAGTCAGGGGGCGCAGGGGCCCACTGAAGCTTTCTTT. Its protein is CASSQGAQGPTEAFF.

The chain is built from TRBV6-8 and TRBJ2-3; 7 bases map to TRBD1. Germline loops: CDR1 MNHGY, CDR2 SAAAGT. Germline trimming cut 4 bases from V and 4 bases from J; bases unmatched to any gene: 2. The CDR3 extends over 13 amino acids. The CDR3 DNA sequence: TGTGCCAGCAGTTTTACAGGGGCAGATACGCAGTATTTT. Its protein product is CASSFTGADTQYF.

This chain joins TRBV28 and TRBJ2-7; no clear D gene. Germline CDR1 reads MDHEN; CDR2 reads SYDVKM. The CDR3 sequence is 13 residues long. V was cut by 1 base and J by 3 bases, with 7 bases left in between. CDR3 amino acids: CASSLSISYEQYF. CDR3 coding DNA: TGTGCCAGCAGTTTATCTATTAGCTACGAGCAGTACTTC.

The CDR3 region is CASSDSGQGAIHNSPLHF. Here the CDR3 DNA reads TGTGCCAGTAGTGATTCTGGACAGGGGGCGATTCATAATTCACCCCTCCACTTT. The chain couples TRBV19 to TRBJ1-6; 11 nucleotides agree with TRBD1. Germline CDR1 LNHDA, CDR2 SQIVND (reference sequence). The CDR3 contains 18 residues. Trimming removed 5 bases from V and 5 bases from J; junction bases left unmatched: 11.

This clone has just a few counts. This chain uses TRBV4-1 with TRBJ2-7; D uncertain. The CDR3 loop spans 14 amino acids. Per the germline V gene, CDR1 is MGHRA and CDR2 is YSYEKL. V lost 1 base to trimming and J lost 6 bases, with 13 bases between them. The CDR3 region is CASSQVNGYGEQYF. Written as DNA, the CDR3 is TGCGCCAGCAGCCAAGTCAACGGTTACGGCGAGCAGTACTTC.